Sequencing of this T cell receptor beta chain was carried out in a study of shared clonotypes between healthy human individuals. Study information: CD4 naive cells filled three plates per donor, CD4 memory three, CD8 naive two and CD8 memory one. Study results and limitations: How much donors shared clonotypes was expected to be affected by sequencing depth.

Comment on this clone: Its antigen is not identified.

Looked up from germline, CDR1 is MNHEY and CDR2 is SMNVEV (reference sequence). The CDR3 is 13 residues long. Trimming pared 5 bases from V and 5 bases from J, leaving 12 bases between. A CD45RA-negative memory subset and a CD45RA+ naive subset were separated from the CD4+ cells. Sequenced by immunoSEQ multiplex PCR; TCRdb stores in-frame clones only, minus some. Counted here are fewer than 850,000 clones, about three quarters occurring once; the ten biggest clones make up approximately 1.8%. This chain connects TRBV27 to TRBJ1-1; the D is unclear. The specimen sequenced was memory CD4+ T cells sorted from blood. Regarding subset: CD45RA-negative fraction. This sequence was found in a woman in her 30s in good health. This CDR3 is CASSTGFGTEAFF. CDR3 sequence (DNA): TGTGCCAGCAGTACGGGGTTTGGGACTGAAGCTTTCTTT.